The rows below give T cell receptor beta chains drawn from one sample of a study of shared clonotypes between healthy human individuals. Clones were read by immunoSEQ multiplex PCR, and TCRdb kept only the in-frame ones, dropping some. The data hold approximately 100,000 clones, with roughly two thirds observed a single time. The sequencing sample was made of memory CD8+ T cells sorted from blood. These receptors were collected from a woman aged 25 to 39 in good health. Both conserved end residues are part of each CDR3. The D gene is left open where the match is weak. Clone sizes are given selectively: once, few, many, or a class where the clone is expanded.

>15|NA|TRBJ2-1|many|TRBV5-1
CASREGLEVYNEQFF
TGCGCCAGCAGGGAGGGGCTAGAGGTCTACAATGAGCAGTTCTTC
>20|TRBD1|TRBJ2-3|NA|TRBV9
CASSVTPRDRIYTSTDTQYF
TGTGCCAGCAGCGTTACCCCCCGGGACAGGATATACACTAGCACAGATACGCAGTATTTT
>17|TRBD2|TRBJ2-1|few|TRBV4-1
CASSRLTSGRPRLQQFF
TGCGCCAGCAGCCGCCTAACTAGCGGGAGGCCGAGACTGCAGCAGTTCTTC
>16|TRBD1|TRBJ1-2|NA|TRBV9
CASSVATDGTDYGYTF
TGTGCCAGCAGCGTAGCTACCGATGGGACAGACTATGGCTACACCTTC
>16|NA|TRBJ2-3|NA|TRBV6-4
CASSEERRGGTDTQYF
TGTGCCAGCAGTGAAGAGCGCAGGGGCGGCACAGATACGCAGTATTTT
>16|NA|TRBJ2-1|medium-sized|TRBV11-2
CASSLDPQVLYNEQFF
TGTGCCAGCAGCTTAGATCCACAGGTCCTCTACAATGAGCAGTTCTTC
>16|TRBD2|TRBJ2-1|few|TRBV7-2
CASSRTSGRGDNEQFF
TGTGCCAGCAGCCGGACTAGCGGGAGGGGGGACAATGAGCAGTTCTTC
>12|NA|TRBJ2-7|NA|TRBV6-5
CASSYGTYEQYF
TGTGCCAGCAGTTACGGGACGTACGAGCAGTACTTC
>14|TRBD1|TRBJ1-1|many|TRBV7-9
CASSTTGVPPEAFF
TGTGCCAGCAGCACCACAGGGGTTCCCCCTGAAGCTTTCTTT
>15|TRBD1|TRBJ1-1|NA|TRBV18
CASSRQGRGNTEAFF
TGTGCCAGCTCAAGACAGGGGCGGGGGAACACTGAAGCTTTCTTT
>13|NA|TRBJ2-7|NA|TRBV5-1
CASSYGVTYEQYF
TGCGCCAGCAGCTACGGGGTAACCTACGAGCAGTACTTC
>15|NA|TRBJ2-5|NA|TRBV13
CASSLGLYRAGTQYF
TGTGCCAGCAGCTTAGGCCTCTACCGGGCAGGGACCCAGTACTTC
>17|NA|TRBJ2-7|few|TRBV25-1
CASSAQGQGALSYEQYF
TGTGCCAGCAGTGCCCAGGGGCAGGGTGCCCTCTCCTACGAGCAGTACTTC
>15|TRBD2|TRBJ2-2|NA|TRBV6-1
CASSELAGEGGELFF
TGTGCCAGCAGTGAACTAGCGGGCGAGGGCGGGGAGCTGTTTTTT
>14|NA|TRBJ1-1|NA|TRBV28
CASTQLGRAHEAFF
TGTGCCAGCACCCAACTCGGGAGGGCCCACGAAGCTTTCTTT
>14|NA|TRBJ2-7|NA|TRBV7-8
CASSFELSSYEQYF
TGTGCCAGCAGCTTCGAATTAAGCTCCTACGAGCAGTACTTC
>17|NA|TRBJ1-1|NA|TRBV5-1
CASSLGLGQIMNTEAFF
TGCGCCAGCAGCTTGGGGTTAGGACAGATAATGAACACTGAAGCTTTCTTT
>13|NA|TRBJ2-1|once|TRBV2
CASSTRQYNEQFF
TGTGCCAGCAGTACCAGACAGTACAATGAGCAGTTCTTC
>14|NA|TRBJ1-3|once|TRBV30
CACLEAQGGNTIYF
TGTGCCTGCCTTGAGGCCCAGGGCGGAAACACCATATATTTT
>15|TRBD2|TRBJ2-7|NA|TRBV29-1
CSAGSGTSVTDEQYF
TGCAGCGCCGGATCCGGGACTAGCGTGACGGACGAGCAGTACTTC
>15|TRBD2|TRBJ2-5|NA|TRBV6-1
CASSELAGGHETQYF
TGTGCCAGCAGTGAATTAGCGGGCGGGCATGAGACCCAGTACTTC
>15|NA|TRBJ2-3|NA|TRBV14
CASSPEGYWTDTQYF
TGTGCCAGCAGCCCAGAGGGGTATTGGACAGATACGCAGTATTTT
>13|NA|TRBJ2-7|many|TRBV29-1
CSVSEGRSYEQYF
TGCAGCGTGTCAGAGGGCCGGTCCTACGAGCAGTACTTC
>15|NA|TRBJ1-3|once|TRBV4-1
CASSQGLGEGNTIYF
TGTGCCAGCAGCCAAGGACTTGGGGAAGGAAACACCATATATTTT
>17|NA|TRBJ1-1|many|TRBV5-1
CASSLGGLQTMNTEAFF
TGCGCCAGCAGCTTGGGAGGGCTCCAGACCATGAACACTGAAGCTTTCTTT
>18|TRBD2|TRBJ2-2|NA|TRBV5-1
CASSLSASGRTNTGELFF
TGCGCCAGCAGCTTGTCGGCTAGCGGGAGAACGAACACCGGGGAGCTGTTTTTT
>13|NA|TRBJ1-4|few|TRBV28
CATEGRPREKLFF
TGTGCCACCGAGGGACGGCCCCGTGAAAAACTGTTTTTT
>16|NA|TRBJ2-1|many|TRBV28
CASRHGSPDGANEQFF
TGTGCCAGCAGACATGGGAGTCCAGACGGAGCCAATGAGCAGTTCTTC
>13|NA|TRBJ2-3|few|TRBV4-1
CASSQSGTDTQYF
TGCGCCAGCAGCCAGTCAGGCACAGATACGCAGTATTTT